This T cell receptor (beta chain) is drawn from a study of cytomegalovirus exposure and HLA in healthy donors. The study's findings and limits: Available immune exposure information was restricted to CMV serostatus only.

On this clone itself: The antigen is unknown.

Germline assignment: CDR1 SGHNT and CDR2 YYREEE (reference sequence). V was shortened by 4 bases and J by 13 bases, with 15 bases between the two germline ends. The CDR3 consists of 12 residues. 60 Vbeta and 13 Jbeta primers were used in PCR. Repertoires were generated with immunoSEQ multiplex PCR, while TCRdb's copy carries only in-frame clones and drops some. The repertoire consists of around 79,000 clones, with 65% to 85% occurring once and the leading ten covering about 16%. The rearrangement joins TRBV5-4 to TRBJ2-1; D may be TRBD2 (5 bases). The sequence was obtained from a woman in her thirties or forties in good health and CMV-seropositive. What was sequenced was PBMCs. The CDR3 nucleotides read TGTGCCAGCAGCAGTGCGTGGGAGTACCAGTTCTTC. Residues: CASSSAWEYQFF.